These 18 T cell receptor beta chains came from one sample sequenced in a study of blood T cell repertoires in COVID-19. Sequenced by immunoSEQ multiplex PCR; TCRdb stores in-frame clones only, minus some. Of about 76,000 clones listed, 80% to 90% are singletons. Sequencing input: peripheral blood. The receptors originated from a man over 45 with active COVID-19.

The chain joins TRBV7-2 to TRBJ1-1; 9 nucleotides align to TRBD1. The CDR3 has 15 residues. Germline loops: CDR1 SGHTA, CDR2 FQGNSA. Unmatched junction bases numbered 10, after V lost 1 base and J lost 10 bases. CDR3 nucleotide sequence: TGTGCCAGCAGCTTAGATTATACAGGGACAGGGTTAGCTTTCTTT. Translating gives CASSLDYTGTGLAFF.

The chain links TRBV28 to TRBJ1-5, with D tentatively TRBD1 (6 bases). Trimming pared 2 bases from V and 11 bases from J, leaving 16 bases between. The CDR3 totals 14 residues. Germline values: CDR1 MDHEN, CDR2 SYDVKM. The CDR3 nucleotides are TGTGCCAGCAGTTTACAGGGGCACATCCAGGCCCAGCATTTT. Translating it yields CASSLQGHIQAQHF.

The chain joins TRBV7-2 to TRBJ2-7; tentatively, D is TRBD1 (6 bases). This CDR3 spans 16 amino acids. Germline assignment: CDR1 SGHTA and CDR2 FQGNSA. V dropped 5 bases and J dropped 0 bases, with 17 bases sitting between them. The CDR3 DNA reads as TGTGCCAGCAGCGTTACAGGGTCACCGAGCTCCTACGAGCAGTACTTC. It is translated as CASSVTGSPSSYEQYF.

This chain uses TRBV5-1 with TRBJ1-6; D perhaps matches TRBD1 (6 bases). Trimming took 0 bases from V and 8 from J, leaving 12 bases between them. Looked up from germline, CDR1 is SGHRS and CDR2 is YFSETQ. CDR3 length: 15 amino acids. CDR3 residues: CASSLEGGSDSPLHF. The CDR3 bases are TGCGCCAGCAGCTTGGAGGGGGGGTCGGATTCACCCCTCCACTTT.

The rearrangement links TRBV29-1 to TRBJ2-3; 11 nucleotides align to TRBD2. V lost 6 bases and J lost 2; bases outside the gene matches: 4. CDR1 is SQVTM, CDR2 ANQGSEA, per germline. The CDR3 length is 14 residues. The CDR3 loop reads CSVPSGGITDTQYF. CDR3 nucleotide sequence: TGCAGCGTACCTAGCGGGGGGATCACAGATACGCAGTATTTT.

The V and J genes are TRBV2 and TRBJ2-1; the match to TRBD2 covers 8 bases. There are 14 residues in the CDR3. The germline gives CDR1 SNHLY, CDR2 FYNNEI. Trimming took 7 bases from V and 5 from J; bases not matched to a gene: 7. The CDR3 loop is CASNAGGLNNEQFF. In DNA form, the CDR3 reads TGTGCCAGCAACGCGGGGGGCCTCAACAATGAGCAGTTCTTC.

The rearrangement joins TRBV4-1 to TRBJ2-3; 9 bases are shared with TRBD2. CDR1 MGHRA and CDR2 YSYEKL come from the germline V gene. V trimming: 4 bases; J trimming: 1 base; junction bases outside the gene matches: 9. This CDR3 spans 17 amino acids. The CDR3 protein is CASSPHSWTSGTDTQYF. As DNA, the CDR3 is TGCGCCAGCAGCCCCCACTCCTGGACTAGCGGCACAGATACGCAGTATTTT.

The V and J genes are TRBV9 and TRBJ2-4; D is ambiguous. V shed 4 bases and J shed 2 bases, with 13 bases lying between them. The CDR3 totals 15 residues. Per the germline V gene, CDR1 is SGDLS and CDR2 is YYNGEE. CDR3: CASSPLGRTKNIQYF. The CDR3, as DNA: TGTGCCAGCAGCCCTCTGGGCAGGACCAAAAACATTCAGTACTTC.

This sequence joins TRBV28 and TRBJ2-7, with TRBD2 matching 14 bases. The CDR3 consists of 17 residues. J lost 5 bases, V lost 4 bases, and 10 bases had no gene match. Germline-derived CDR1 and CDR2 are MDHEN and SYDVKM. The DNA for the CDR3 is TGTGCCAGCAGTTCATCATACGGGACTAGCGGGAGCGACGAGCAGTACTTC. Translating gives CASSSSYGTSGSDEQYF.

The rearrangement links TRBV5-1 to TRBJ2-7, with D possibly being TRBD1 (5 bases). The CDR3 contains 13 residues. Between the trimmed V and J ends, which lost 1 base and 4 bases, there was a span of 9 bases. The germline CDR1 and CDR2 sequences are SGHRS and YFSETQ. The CDR3: CASSLSAGYEQYF. CDR3 sequence (DNA): TGCGCCAGCAGCTTGTCTGCAGGGTACGAGCAGTACTTC. Full variable domain (rest looked up from reference TRBV5-1 and TRBJ2-7): KAGVTQTPRYLIKTRGQQVTLSCSPISGHRSVSWYQQTPGQGLQFLFEYFSETQRNKGNFPGRFSGRQFSNSRSEMNVSTLELGDSALYLCASSLSAGYEQYFGPGTRLTVT.

This chain uses TRBV5-5 with TRBJ1-3, with 9 bases identical to TRBD1. The CDR3 contains 18 residues. After removal of 4 bases from V and 1 base from J, the junction contained 12 bases not matched to a gene. Germline V gene sequence: CDR1 SGHKS, CDR2 YYEKEE (reference sequence). The CDR3 DNA sequence: TGTGCCAGCAGCCGAGTCCGGACAGGGGCAGGATCTGGAAACACCATATATTTT. Amino acids: CASSRVRTGAGSGNTIYF.

The rearrangement links TRBV24-1 to TRBJ1-2, with D possibly TRBD1 on 6 matching bases. The V and J ends lost 10 bases and 2 bases respectively, with 10 bases between them. This CDR3 comprises 12 residues. Looked up from germline, CDR1 is KGHDR and CDR2 is SFDVKD. The DNA of the CDR3 is TGTGCCACGACAACAGGGAACTATGGCTACACCTTC. Amino acids: CATTTGNYGYTF.

The gene calls are TRBV5-6 and TRBJ1-5, with 9 bases that match TRBD1. The CDR3 is made up of 16 amino acids. Germline V gives CDR1 SGHDT, CDR2 YYEEEE. Losses at the gene ends were 3 bases for V and 9 bases for J; bases not matched to a gene: 13. This chain's CDR3 is CASSSTGTGLLTPQHF. The CDR3 DNA reads TGTGCCAGCAGCTCTACCGGGACAGGGTTACTCACGCCCCAGCATTTT. Filled out from reference TRBV5-6 and TRBJ1-5, the complete variable domain reads DAGVTQSPTHLIKTRGQQVTLRCSPKSGHDTVSWYQQALGQGPQFIFQYYEEEERQRGNFPDRFSGHQFPNYSSELNVNALLLGDSALYLCASSSTGTGLLTPQHFGDGTRLSIL.

The V gene is TRBV28, the J gene TRBJ2-1; 14 bases fit TRBD2. CDR3 length equals 17 residues. J was trimmed by 6 bases and V by 6 bases; bases with no gene match: 10. CDR1 and CDR2 (germline): MDHEN, SYDVKM. CDR3 sequence (DNA): TGTGCCAGCAGCCCAAATACCGGGACTAGCGGGGGCAATGAGCAGTTCTTC. It specifies CASSPNTGTSGGNEQFF. The complete variable domain, with remaining parts taken from reference TRBV28 and TRBJ2-1, reads DVKVTQSSRYLVKRTGEKVFLECVQDMDHENMFWYRQDPGLGLRLIYFSYDVKMKEKGDIPEGYSVSREKKERFSLILESASTNQTSMYLCASSPNTGTSGGNEQFFGPGTRLTVL.

The chain employs TRBV2 and TRBJ2-3; 8 bases fit TRBD2. The CDR3 extends over 16 amino acids. V dropped 5 bases and J dropped 1; count of bases not matched to a gene: 8. Germline CDR1 SNHLY, CDR2 FYNNEI. The CDR3 DNA is TGTGCCAGCAGTCGCGGGGGGACCAGGGGCACAGATACGCAGTATTTT. It translates to CASSRGGTRGTDTQYF.

This clone appeared a single time. V is TRBV5-4 and J is TRBJ2-2, with a possible D match to TRBD2 (6 bases). Trimming cost V 1 base and J 6 bases, with 10 bases left between them. The CDR3 totals 14 residues. Per the germline V gene, CDR1 is SGHNT and CDR2 is YYREEE (reference sequence). DNA for the CDR3: TGTGCCAGCAGCTTGTGGGGGGATTCCGGGGAGCTGTTTTTT. It specifies CASSLWGDSGELFF.

This chain joins TRBV28 and TRBJ2-3, with D perhaps matching TRBD2 (6 bases). The germline V gene encodes CDR1 MDHEN and CDR2 SYDVKM. The ends were cut back, 6 bases at V and 3 bases at J, with 10 bases in the middle. This CDR3 is 13 amino acids long. CDR3 protein: CASSPLATDTQYF. CDR3 in DNA: TGTGCCAGCAGCCCCCTAGCGACAGATACGCAGTATTTT.

The chain recombines TRBV5-1 with TRBJ2-3; 10 bases align to TRBD1. The V gene end was trimmed by 1 base and the J gene end by 4 bases; junction bases not matched to a gene: 6. The CDR3 has 16 residues. The germline gives CDR1 SGHRS, CDR2 YFSETQ. CDR3 in amino acids: CASSLLGTGDADTQYF. Written as DNA, the CDR3 is TGCGCCAGCAGCTTGTTAGGGACAGGGGACGCAGATACGCAGTATTTT.